The source of this T cell receptor beta chain is a study of response to subunit inactivated influenza vaccine. Study-level findings and limits: Every seasonal influenza vaccination brings in few new T cells, the authors suggested.

On this clonotype: As yet, its antigen is unknown.

TCRdb reprocessed the RT-PCR reads via MiXCR and lists one record per CDR3 protein. Here the sample spans hundreds of thousands of distinct CDR3 sequences, approximately 12% being singletons. This CDR3 is 13 amino acids long. Per germline, CDR1 DFQATT and CDR2 SNEGSKA (reference sequence). V lost 4 bases to trimming and J lost 8 bases, with 17 bases between them. The sequencing used PBMCs from blood, collected 40 to 50 days after vaccination. This chain uses TRBV20-1 with TRBJ1-1; D unclear. The clonotype comes from a man in his fifties who received an inactivated influenza vaccine. The CDR3 loop is CSATDTPFGEAFF. CDR3 DNA sequence: TGCAGTGCTACCGACACCCCCTTCGGCGAAGCTTTCTTT.